This TCR beta chain was captured by sequencing in a study of T cells in Graves' hyperthyroidism and ophthalmopathy. The source material, RNA transcripts, was used to amplify TCR beta CDR3 regions. First-round RT-PCR of the TCR CDR3 relied on the HTBI primer set. Using its own MiXCR run on the multiplex PCR reads, TCRdb lists one record per CDR3 protein. The sample records 300,000 to 400,000 distinct CDR3 sequences, approximately 15% being singletons. In this sample, this clonotype turned up many times. Germline V gene sequence: CDR1 MDHEN, CDR2 SYDVKM. Trimming left V 2 bases short and J 10 bases short, with 9 bases between. The CDR3 is 12 residues long.

The TCR was taken from a woman in her thirties with Graves' hyperthyroidism. The gene calls are TRBV28 and TRBJ2-1, with D perhaps given as TRBD1 or TRBD2 (5 bases each). The sample was blood. The CDR3 DNA follows: TGTGCCAGCAGTTTAGGGGGAGTCGAGCAGTTCTTC. This gives the protein CASSLGGVEQFF.